This TCR beta chain was profiled in a study of early T cells in non-severe SARS-CoV-2 infection. Across the study: Bulk RNA taken from unsorted whole blood was sequenced, leaving chains unpaired.

This clonotype was counted only a few times. Its cognate antigen is unknown. The TCR library protocol attached unique molecular identifiers to the individual cDNA molecules. TCRdb re-called the 5' RACE reads with MiXCR, one entry per CDR3 protein. The sample contains around 20,000 distinct CDR3 sequences, around 4.8% of which appear only once. CDR3 length: 15 amino acids. J was trimmed by 5 bases and V by 4 bases; bases with no gene match: 10. Germline lookup yields CDR1 KGHSH and CDR2 LQKENI. Study observations and caveats: Anti-spike CD8 responses were favored in VDJdb matching, and private and CD4 specificities were missed.

The sequenced sample was whole blood. J is TRBJ2-7 and V is TRBV18; TRBD1 matches 8 bases. This sequence was found in an adult who was a healthcare worker with PCR-confirmed SARS-CoV-2 infection or an uninfected control (not recorded which). CDR3 DNA sequence: TGTGCCAGCTCACGAGACGGACAGGGCTATAACGAGCAGTACTTC. Amino acids: CASSRDGQGYNEQYF.